What follows are 27 T cell receptor beta chains derived from one specimen sequenced in a study of cytomegalovirus exposure and HLA in healthy donors. Use of 60 Vbeta and 13 Jbeta primers characterized the PCR. TCRdb's copy holds only in-frame clones and misses some; the assay was immunoSEQ multiplex PCR. The sample lists more than 150,000 clones, roughly 81% occurring once. Sequenced input: PBMCs. All receptors come from a woman aged 18-35 years in good health and CMV-seronegative.

The gene calls are TRBV11-2 and TRBJ2-7, with D unresolved. Trimming took 6 bases from V and 3 from J, leaving 3 bases between them. The CDR3 extends over 10 amino acids. From germline, CDR1 is SGHAT and CDR2 FQNNGV. Here the CDR3 reads CASSNYEQYF. For the CDR3, the DNA is TGTGCCAGCAGTAACTACGAGCAGTACTTC.

This rearrangement joins TRBV7-6 to TRBJ1-1, with a weak D call TRBD1 (5 bases). Germline V gives CDR1 SGHVS, CDR2 FNYEAQ. CDR3 length: 14 residues. Trimming took off 4 bases at V and 0 bases at J, with 9 bases between the two ends. CDR3 sequence reads: CASSSTVLNTEAFF. In DNA, the CDR3 is TGTGCCAGCAGCTCGACAGTATTGAACACTGAAGCTTTCTTT.

The chain is built from TRBV19 and TRBJ1-2; TRBD1 matches at 8 bases. The CDR3 loop spans 15 amino acids. Per the germline V gene, CDR1 is LNHDA and CDR2 is SQIVND (reference sequence). After removal of 0 bases from V and 9 bases from J, the junction contained 9 bases not matched to a gene. The CDR3 DNA reads as TGTGCCAGTAGTATAGACAGCACAGGGGGAGGAAGCTACACCTTC. Residues: CASSIDSTGGGSYTF.

This clone was counted only a few times. V is TRBV14 and J is TRBJ2-2; a possible D gene is TRBD2 (5 bases). Trimming removed 4 bases at V and 8 bases at J, with 11 bases between. CDR3 length: 13 amino acids. CDR1 is SGHDN and CDR2 is FVKESK in the germline V gene. Here the CDR3 DNA reads TGTGCCAGCAGCCCGTCTAGCTGGGGGGAGCTGTTTTTT. Translation gives CASSPSSWGELFF.

The chain carries TRBV5-4 and TRBJ2-7; 7 bases are shared with TRBD1. CDR3 length: 16 amino acids. V trimming: 0 bases; J trimming: 1 base; junction bases outside the gene matches: 7. Germline values: CDR1 SGHNT, CDR2 YYREEE (reference sequence). CDR3 coding DNA: TGTGCCAGCAGCTTGGTTGCGACAGGGTTATCCTACGAGCAGTACTTC. Encoded protein: CASSLVATGLSYEQYF.

The V gene is TRBV5-5, the J gene TRBJ1-2; D gene uncertain. This CDR3 region has 17 residues. Trimming stripped 4 bases from V and 1 base from J, with 20 bases between. CDR1 and CDR2 from the germline V gene are SGHKS and YYEKEE (reference sequence). CDR3 sequence reads: CASSLREWATDNYGYTF. CDR3 DNA: TGTGCCAGCAGCCTACGGGAGTGGGCGACCGATAACTATGGCTACACCTTC. Drawing the rest from reference TRBV5-5 and TRBJ1-2, the complete variable domain is DAGVTQSPTHLIKTRGQQVTLRCSPISGHKSVSWYQQVLGQGPQFIFQYYEKEERGRGNFPDRFSARQFPNYSSELNVNALLLGDSALYLCASSLREWATDNYGYTFGSGTRLTVV.

V and J are TRBV18 and TRBJ1-5, with D perhaps TRBD1 (5 bases). The CDR3 runs 14 residues. The ends were cut back, 6 bases at V and 3 bases at J, with 12 bases in the middle. Germline assignment: CDR1 KGHSH and CDR2 LQKENI. CDR3 DNA sequence: TGTGCCAGCTCCCGGGGGGATTTCAATCAGCCCCAGCATTTT. Translating it yields CASSRGDFNQPQHF.

This clone appeared a single time. The chain has TRBV4-2 and TRBJ2-5, with D perhaps TRBD2 (7 bases). Per the germline V gene, CDR1 is LGHNA and CDR2 is YNFKEQ. The CDR3 runs to 14 residues. Between the trimmed V and J ends, which lost 9 bases and 4 bases, there was a span of 18 bases. The CDR3: CASSLADRVETQYF. DNA of the CDR3: TGTGCCAGTTCTCTAGCGGACAGAGTAGAGACCCAGTACTTC.

The V gene is TRBV30, the J gene TRBJ2-5, with TRBD1 as a possible D gene (6 bases). Trimming stripped 6 bases from V and 7 bases from J, with 21 bases between. The CDR3 spans 14 residues. Germline V gene data show CDR1 as GTSNPN and CDR2 as SVGIG (reference sequence). The CDR3 DNA follows: TGTGCCTGCGGTCGGGACACTCTAACGGCGACCCAGTACTTC. Protein: CACGRDTLTATQYF. The whole variable domain, filled in from reference TRBV30 and TRBJ2-5, reads SQTIHQWPATLVQPVGSPLSLECTVEGTSNPNLYWYRQAAGRGLQLLFYSVGIGQISSEVPQNLSASRPQDRQFILSSKKLLLSDSGFYLCACGRDTLTATQYFGPGTRLLVL.

This clone was picked up a small number of times. The rearrangement uses TRBV4-2 and TRBJ2-5; TRBD2 agrees at 7 bases. The end of the DNA is better explained by TRBJ2-7, so the J call may be wrong. CDR3 length: 15 residues. The germline V gene encodes CDR1 LGHNA and CDR2 YNFKEQ. The CDR3 DNA sequence: TGTGCCAGCAGCCGAGGACTAGATAGCTCCTACGAGCAGTACTTC. The encoded protein is CASSRGLDSSYEQYF.

The rearrangement uses TRBV27 and TRBJ2-7, with TRBD2 identical over 8 bases. The germline gives CDR1 MNHEY, CDR2 SMNVEV (reference sequence). CDR3 size: 16 residues. Germline trimming cut 2 bases from V and 2 bases from J; bases unmatched to any gene: 8. CDR3 sequence: CASSLRWRGAPYEQYF. In nucleotides, the CDR3 is TGTGCCAGCAGTTTACGTTGGCGGGGGGCCCCCTACGAGCAGTACTTC.

The chain carries TRBV28 and TRBJ2-7, with 10 nucleotides matching TRBD1. The CDR3 spans 16 residues. J lost 5 bases, V lost 5 bases, and 12 bases had no gene match. The V gene's germline CDR1 is MDHEN and CDR2 SYDVKM. The CDR3 loop reads CASSPRGGQGLNEQYF. CDR3 coding DNA: TGTGCCAGCAGTCCCCGTGGGGGACAGGGGTTAAACGAGCAGTACTTC.

The chain is built from TRBV2 and TRBJ2-1; 11 positions agree with TRBD2. The germline gives CDR1 SNHLY, CDR2 FYNNEI. J gave up 9 bases and V 4 bases, and 5 bases lay outside the gene matches. The CDR3 contains 14 residues. CDR3 nucleotide sequence: TGTGCCAGCAGTGGACTAGCGGGACGAGGTGAGCAGTTCTTC. Its protein product is CASSGLAGRGEQFF.

The chain links TRBV6-5 to TRBJ2-7; possible D gene TRBD2, 6 bases. Trimming took 6 bases from V and 5 from J, leaving 17 bases between them. This CDR3 has 14 amino acids. Germline V gives CDR1 MNHEY, CDR2 SVGAGI. This CDR3 is CASSRRGWSHEQYF. Written as DNA, the CDR3 is TGTGCCAGCAGCCGGAGGGGTTGGAGCCACGAGCAGTACTTC.

The chain employs TRBV11-2 and TRBJ2-5; possible D gene TRBD2, 5 bases. Between the trimmed V and J ends, which lost 1 base and 5 bases, there was a span of 14 bases. CDR3 size: 15 residues. From germline, CDR1 is SGHAT and CDR2 FQNNGV. CDR3 region: CASSLVVHRGETQYF. The CDR3 DNA sequence: TGTGCCAGCAGCTTAGTTGTCCACCGAGGGGAGACCCAGTACTTC.

J is TRBJ2-5 and V is TRBV7-9, with a possible D match to TRBD2 (6 bases). Germline values: CDR1 SEHNR, CDR2 FQNEAQ (reference sequence). The CDR3 length is 15 residues. V dropped 5 bases and J dropped 8 bases, with 21 bases sitting between them. In nucleotides, the CDR3 is TGTGCCAGCAGCACTTATGCTGGGACTCTTGGTACCCAGTACTTC. This codes for CASSTYAGTLGTQYF.

The chain employs TRBV4-1 and TRBJ2-1; 13 bases are a match to TRBD2. The junction had 10 bases not matched to a gene; V was cut back by 2 bases and J by 3 bases. The length of the CDR3 is 19 residues. Germline loops: CDR1 MGHRA, CDR2 YSYEKL. In DNA form, the CDR3 reads TGCGCCAGCAGCCAACCCATCCAAGGACTAGCGGGGGTCTACAATGAGCAGTTCTTC. Its translation: CASSQPIQGLAGVYNEQFF.

This sequence joins TRBV2 and TRBJ1-5; weak D call: TRBD1 (5 bases). Germline CDR1 SNHLY, CDR2 FYNNEI. V was pared by 7 bases and J by 4 bases, with 14 bases between. The CDR3 spans 14 residues. The CDR3: CASNLQDANQPQHF. CDR3 nucleotide sequence: TGTGCCAGCAATTTACAGGACGCGAATCAGCCCCAGCATTTT. The full variable domain, with the rest looked up from reference TRBV2 and TRBJ1-5, is EPEVTQTPSHQVTQMGQEVILRCVPISNHLYFYWYRQILGQKVEFLVSFYNNEISEKSEIFDDQFSVERPDGSNFTLKIRSTKLEDSAMYFCASNLQDANQPQHFGDGTRLSIL.

The chain recombines TRBV30 with TRBJ1-5, with 7 bases fitting TRBD1. V trimming: 1 base; J trimming: 0 bases; junction bases outside the gene matches: 3. The CDR3 has 15 amino acids. Germline CDR1 reads GTSNPN; CDR2 reads SVGIG (reference sequence). The CDR3 coding sequence is TGTGCCTGGAGTGGGGGACAGCTTAGCAATCAGCCCCAGCATTTT. Encoded protein: CAWSGGQLSNQPQHF.

The rearrangement uses TRBV28 and TRBJ2-3; 7 bases match TRBD1. V lost 3 bases, J lost 4 bases, and 13 bases stayed unmatched. Germline CDR1 and CDR2: MDHEN and SYDVKM. The CDR3 extends over 17 amino acids. CDR3 sequence reads: CASSLRTGAIPSDTQYF. The CDR3 DNA is TGTGCCAGCAGTTTGCGGACAGGCGCCATACCGTCAGATACGCAGTATTTT.

This clone was counted a few times. The chain joins TRBV2 to TRBJ1-1, with 10 positions matching TRBD1. This CDR3 comprises 12 residues. From germline, CDR1 is SNHLY and CDR2 FYNNEI. The V gene end was trimmed by 8 bases and the J gene end by 4 bases; junction bases not matched to a gene: 1. CDR3 residues: CASGTGATEAFF. The CDR3 region has the DNA TGTGCCAGCGGGACAGGGGCCACTGAAGCTTTCTTT.

The chain links TRBV5-4 to TRBJ1-2; maybe TRBD1 (6 bases). The CDR3 length is 15 residues. Trimming cost V 0 bases and J 4 bases, with 13 bases left between them. The germline gives CDR1 SGHNT, CDR2 YYREEE (reference sequence). The CDR3 sequence is CASSLGGGAGYGYTF. The CDR3, as DNA: TGTGCCAGCAGCTTGGGAGGGGGGGCTGGCTATGGCTACACCTTC. Filled out from reference TRBV5-4 and TRBJ1-2, the complete variable domain reads ETGVTQSPTHLIKTRGQQVTLRCSSQSGHNTVSWYQQALGQGPQFIFQYYREEENGRGNFPPRFSGLQFPNYSSELNVNALELDDSALYLCASSLGGGAGYGYTFGSGTRLTVV.

The chain employs TRBV2 and TRBJ1-2; 10 bases are a match to TRBD1. The CDR3 consists of 16 residues. The germline CDR1 and CDR2 sequences are SNHLY and FYNNEI. Trimming removed 3 bases from V and 6 bases from J; junction bases left unmatched: 10. Here the CDR3 reads CASSDFGTGVSDGYTF. The CDR3, as DNA: TGTGCCAGCAGTGATTTCGGGACAGGGGTGTCCGATGGCTACACCTTC.

V and J are TRBV6-6 and TRBJ1-2; 8 bases are a match to TRBD1. The V gene's germline CDR1 is MNHNY and CDR2 SVGAGI (reference sequence). Losses at the gene ends were 0 bases for V and 5 bases for J; bases not matched to a gene: 5. The CDR3 consists of 15 residues. The CDR3 loop is CASSYSNDRGYGYTF. CDR3 nucleotides: TGTGCCAGCAGTTACTCAAATGACAGGGGATATGGCTACACCTTC.

The gene calls are TRBV2 and TRBJ2-7, with 9 bases that match TRBD1. CDR1 and CDR2 (germline): SNHLY, FYNNEI. The CDR3 loop spans 13 amino acids. The V and J ends lost 6 bases and 9 bases, in that order; junction bases with no gene match: 9. The CDR3 coding sequence is TGTGCCAGCAGATACAGGGGGCTTGGTCTGCAGTACTTC. It yields the protein CASRYRGLGLQYF.

This CDR3 is CASSFGQGRYEQYF. In nucleotides, the CDR3 is TGTGCCAGCAGCTTCGGACAGGGACGCTACGAGCAGTACTTC. This chain connects TRBV5-5 to TRBJ2-5; TRBD1 aligns across 8 bases. The J call may be faulty, since TRBJ2-7 better matches the DNA end. CDR1 is SGHKS, CDR2 YYEKEE, per germline (reference sequence). The CDR3 has 14 residues.

Remarks on this clone: Its ends do not fully match the called genes, so a read error is possible. The gene calls are TRBV7-9 and TRBJ2-7, with 8 bases fitting TRBD2. CDR1 is SEHNR, CDR2 FQNEAQ, per germline (reference sequence). This CDR3 contains 16 residues. The CDR3 DNA sequence: TGTTCCAGCAGCTCCGCGGCGCGGGGGGAGGGGGGGGAGCAGTACTTC. It specifies CSSSSAARGEGGEQYF.